The source of this T cell receptor beta chain is a study of regulatory T cells in long-lasting Graves disease. Regarding time point: newly diagnosed GD, antithyroid drugs for less than 3 months. From RNA extracted from PBMCs, the TCR library was made. Each patient gave around 8.1 milliliters of EDTA-anticoagulated peripheral blood. This CDR3 is 17 amino acids long. V dropped 2 bases and J dropped 2; count of bases not matched to a gene: 12. Germline V gene lookup returns CDR1 LGHDT and CDR2 YNNKEL (reference sequence). CDR3 regions were amplified by Arm-PCR using iRepertoire HTBI primers to build TCR beta libraries. In the authors' workflow: Segment identification across samples yielded roughly 62 TRBV and about 13 TRBJ segments. TCRdb reanalysed the multiplex PCR reads using MiXCR and keeps one entry per CDR3 protein. The V and J calls, along with clone size, are taken from TCRdb and not from the paper's own processing. This sample has roughly 610,000 distinct CDR3 sequences, with 16% found just once.

The same specimen was also included in a second study, on T cells in Graves' hyperthyroidism and ophthalmopathy. That report adds: HTBI primers were the set used in a first-round RT-PCR of the TCR CDR3.

The TCR comes from a woman aged 25 to 39 with Graves disease. The rearrangement uses TRBV3-1 and TRBJ2-7; TRBD1 aligns across 7 bases. The input for sequencing was peripheral blood mononuclear cells (PBMCs), taken at new diagnosis, from a patient treated with antithyroid drugs. The CDR3 coding sequence is TGTGCCAGCAGCCAAAGGTTGCCGGGACAGTCAACCTACGAGCAGTACTTC. It encodes CASSQRLPGQSTYEQYF.